The T cell receptor beta chain under discussion was sequenced for a study of cytotoxic CD8 clonotypes in ibrutinib-treated CLL (dated by TCRdb to the early 2020s). With regard to the full study: The cohort included around 15 treatment-naive and ten to eleven relapsed/refractory patients; about 17 were IGHV unmutated. Partial responses were observed in some 24 patients and complete responses in 2; after a median follow-up of around 64 months, remission was maintained in roughly 15 patients and progression was observed in 12. Response samples were obtained after a median of around eleven months of treatment, with a range of roughly 6 to 40 months. Samples averaged about 260,000 productive templates and just under 95,000 productive rearrangements. Of the approximately 87 participants in the trial, approximately 26 had longitudinal samples available. Cryopreserved peripheral blood mononuclear cells were collected at three points: before therapy, at response, and at either sustained remission or disease progression. Every sample from remission and from progressive disease was obtained while the patients were still on ibrutinib.

From a lookup of the germline V gene, CDR1 and CDR2 are SNHLY and FYNNEI. Compared with germline, V lacks 8 bases and J lacks 2 bases; bases without a gene match: 8. The CDR3 runs 14 amino acids, cysteine and phenylalanine included. CDR3 DNA only is kept here, 42 bases in frame from base 1. The time point label of this sample denotes: 12 to 13 months on ibrutinib. For TCR beta library preparation, 1.5 to 2.5 micrograms of genomic DNA was extracted from cryopreserved PBMCs. Longitudinal blood samples from CLL patients on ibrutinib monotherapy underwent high-throughput TCR beta sequencing. The patients took part in an open-label, single-center phase 2 trial of ibrutinib monotherapy. Each clonotype received, on average, around 10x coverage in deep resolution sequencing performed on a MiSeq, where the target depth lay between 1 in 1 million and 1 in 200,000 T cells. The immunoSEQ hsTCRB Kit was used to generate TCR beta libraries. As for the original processing: The data were analyzed with ImmunoSEQ Analyzer and ImmunoSEQ Data Assistant, and V, D and J gene assignments followed IMGT definitions. Clonality was computed as one minus normalized Shannon entropy of productive rearrangement frequencies, ranging from 0 to 1. Public clonotype analysis was restricted to overrepresented clonotypes comprising at least 0.05% of each patient's repertoire. Approximately 12 age-matched healthy donor repertoires from immuneACCESS were used as controls for clonality. TCRdb retrieved this table from immuneACCESS and kept in-frame rearrangements only. Not all clones are present; in checked studies, unresolved V genes account for under half, and no reason is known for the remainder. V and J calls and clone size are as listed in that table; D and trimming were resolved from the DNA. The sample data list nearly 100,000 clones, and almost 80% of these were observed just once. The top ten hold 32% of the sample.

Summary of the overall study and its limitations: Public clonotypes were rare and either shrank or stayed stable during treatment, and the rise in clonality at ibrutinib response reflected expansion of private clonotypes. Sampling times were not matched between sustained-remission and progressing patients, and lymph node repertoires were not studied. Clonality increased at ibrutinib response, stayed stable in sustained remission, and fell back toward baseline at progression. Baseline clonality exceeded that of age-matched healthy donors and correlated strongly with circulating CD8+ T-cell counts.

Details on this clone: Its specific antigen is unknown. It has no much larger one-base neighbor in the sample; base qualities were not kept.

The receptor comes from a human donor with chronic lymphocytic leukemia. The material was PBMCs, obtained after 12 months of ibrutinib treatment. The chain couples TRBV2 to TRBJ2-7; TRBD1 agrees with 8 junctional bases. In nucleotide form, the sequence is TGTGCCAGCGGTCCCGGGACAGGCACCTACGAGCAGTACTTC. This codes for CASGPGTGTYEQYF.